This TCR beta chain was identified during a study of T cells in tuberculosis. Only in-frame clones appear in the TCRdb table, and some are missing; sequencing was by immunoSEQ multiplex PCR. The sample shows more than 35,000 clones, around 92% of them seen only once. Findings and caveats of the study: Active tuberculosis patients had shorter CDR3-alpha; the beta difference was nonsignificant. GEM motif frequencies gave 55% to 75% accuracy; the GMM repertoire gave roughly 85%.

Latent tuberculosis screening used tuberculin skin test and IGRA at entry. The CDR3 loop spans 13 amino acids. Germline lookup yields CDR1 SNHLY and CDR2 FYNNEI. With V trimmed by 8 bases and J by 2 bases, 0 bases remained unmatched. As to this clone: No antigen is known for it.

The sample consisted of PBMCs. V gene TRBV2 combines with J gene TRBJ2-1; 10 bases are a match to TRBD1. The sequence came from a donor under 30 with latent tuberculosis or without tuberculosis infection. Some clones in this sample may be carry-over from other donors' samples. This CDR3 reads CASGQGAYNEQFF. The DNA for the CDR3 is TGTGCCAGCGGACAGGGGGCCTACAATGAGCAGTTCTTC.